These T cell receptor beta chains were read from a single sample in a study of early T cells in non-severe SARS-CoV-2 infection. TCRdb redid the calling of the 5' RACE reads with MiXCR, one entry per CDR3 protein. The table shows tens of thousands of distinct CDR3 sequences, with over 9% occurring only once. Sequencing was done on a sample of whole blood. These receptors all stem from an adult who was a healthcare worker with PCR-confirmed SARS-CoV-2 infection or an uninfected control (not recorded which). CDR3s include the opening cysteine and the closing phenylalanine or tryptophan. The D gene is left open where the match is weak.

CDR3	J	D	V
CASRPEAGRGELFF	TRBJ2-2	TRBD2	TRBV7-9
CASSLAGYTDTQYF	TRBJ2-3	TRBD2	TRBV5-4
CASSLGRTNEKLFF	TRBJ1-4	-	TRBV7-9
CASSFSGRAFF	TRBJ1-1	-	TRBV12-3/TRBV12-4
CASSIGHRSREQYF	TRBJ2-7	-	TRBV19
CASSPRLTYEQYF	TRBJ2-7	-	TRBV18
CASRASLNTEAFF	TRBJ1-1	-	TRBV18
CASSFGSLGETQYF	TRBJ2-5	-	TRBV5-1
CATSREGITGELFF	TRBJ2-2	-	TRBV15
CASDEYQVGGETQYF	TRBJ2-5	-	TRBV5-6
CSATSGRAYDEQFF	TRBJ2-1	TRBD2	TRBV20-1
CASSPTAQRTPLHF	TRBJ1-6	-	TRBV27
CSASGTSYEQYF	TRBJ2-7	TRBD2	TRBV20-1
CASTELGLAGAGTGELFF	TRBJ2-2	TRBD2	TRBV2
CSAPLAGVGETQYF	TRBJ2-5	TRBD2	TRBV20-1
CASSPQRGDGYTF	TRBJ1-2	-	TRBV18
CASSVGVTSGTDTQYF	TRBJ2-3	TRBD2	TRBV9
CASSFGGETQYF	TRBJ2-5	-	TRBV5-1
CSVRSGRNF	TRBJ2-7	TRBD2	TRBV29-1
CASSQEVGLAGTYNEQFF	TRBJ2-1	TRBD2	TRBV4-2
CASSLSGRLGTDTQYF	TRBJ2-3	-	TRBV5-4
CASSLEGTGGDEQYF	TRBJ2-7	TRBD1	TRBV5-1
CASSPGHNQPQHF	TRBJ1-5	-	TRBV6-2/TRBV6-3